This TCR beta chain comes out of a study of T cell responses to AZD1222 COVID-19 vaccine. The repertoire was sequenced with immunoSEQ multiplex PCR; TCRdb's copy has only in-frame clones and lacks some. This sample has about 99,000 clones; 90% to 95% occur once, and the top ten carry less than 55%. In the case of this clone: Its antigen is currently unknown.

Broader study findings: Spike-specific TCR breadth and depth both grew after two AZD1222 doses. The peak T cell response came first, and repertoires were sampled only after it. Clonal diversity was possibly underestimated, and white British individuals and females predominated among donors.

The germline V gene has CDR1 MNHNY and CDR2 SVGAGI (reference sequence). CDR3 length equals 15 residues. Unmatched junction bases numbered 10, after V lost 6 bases and J lost 3 bases. This receptor was taken from an adult in good health. The sequenced sample was peripheral blood, obtained on day 0 of AZD1222 vaccination. This chain joins TRBV6-6 and TRBJ2-7; 8 bases are shared with TRBD1. The CDR3 reads CASRFTGTGHYEQYF. DNA for the CDR3: TGTGCCAGCAGATTTACCGGGACAGGACACTACGAGCAGTACTTC.